This T cell receptor (beta chain) was captured by sequencing in a study of blood T cell repertoires in COVID-19. In the authors' methods: Amplifying reference gene primers gave estimates of nucleated cell counts. TCRdb's copy holds only in-frame clones and misses some; the assay was immunoSEQ multiplex PCR. V and J calls and clone size follow that table, whereas D and trimming were derived from the DNA. The sample has roughly 200,000 clones, about 85% seen once. CDR1 and CDR2 (germline): SGHRS, YFSETQ. The junction had 5 bases not matched to a gene; V was cut back by 3 bases and J by 2 bases. The CDR3 is 14 residues long. Participants' reported clinical history set cohort assignment. Recovery among Cohort 3 donors was established by two negative PCRs, clearance, or symptom resolution.

The chain joins TRBV5-1 to TRBJ2-7; 7 nucleotides align to TRBD2. Sequenced sample: PBMCs or T cells enriched from blood (not recorded which). The TCR was taken from a man aged 35 to 55 who had recovered from COVID-19. CDR3 amino acids: CASSSGLDPYEQYF. The CDR3 bases are TGCGCCAGCAGCTCCGGACTAGACCCCTACGAGCAGTACTTC.